This note documents a single T cell receptor beta chain sequence. The antigen this receptor binds is unknown. No much larger clonotype is one base removed from it; base qualities were not supplied. Based on the germline V gene, the CDR1 and CDR2 sequences are MRHNA and SNTAGT. At the junction V is shortened by 0 bases and J by 4 bases; bases outside the gene matches: 6. Its CDR3 holds 16 amino acids, cysteine through phenylalanine. The entry retains the CDR3 DNA only, 48 bases that are in frame from base 1. The immunoSEQ Assay was used to immunosequence TCRbeta CDR3 regions from genomic DNA. Prior to high-throughput sequencing, genomic DNA was amplified by bias-controlled multiplex PCR. The original pipeline was this. To quantify the absolute abundance of each unique TCRbeta CDR3 region, the sequences were collapsed and filtered. Clonality, defined as 1 minus Pielou's evenness, was calculated using only productive rearrangements. A previously published method was used to identify clones whose frequencies were significantly greater in on-treatment samples than in baseline samples. As stored in TCRdb, this immuneACCESS dataset retains in-frame rearrangements with V and J assigned. A fraction of the clones does not appear; measured against another copy, unresolved V genes explain less than half of the discrepancy, and the remainder lacks a known reason. The V and J calls and clone size are taken from that table; D and trimming were inferred from the DNA. The table for this sample lists 25,000 to 30,000 clones; roughly four fifths of them were counted only once. The ten largest clones add up to 20% to 25% of the sample.

The sample is drawn from a study of sequential checkpoint blockade in melanoma (dated by TCRdb to between 2018 and 2020). Regarding the complete study: Patients were randomized 1:1 to first-line nivolumab followed by ipilimumab (arm A) or ipilimumab followed by nivolumab (arm B). Maintenance nivolumab came after each of the two trial sequences.

The label giving this sample's treatment or condition can be read as: randomized to nivolumab then ipilimumab (arm A) or the reverse (arm B). No trial patient had received prior DNA-damaging chemotherapy. Live CD3+CD8+ cells negative for CD19 and CD56 were sorted from thawed PBMCs on a FACS Aria II flow cytometer. Samples came from patients with melanoma in CheckMate 064, a randomized, open-label phase II trial of sequential checkpoint blockade. Peripheral blood mononuclear cells were collected by leukapheresis, purified with Ficoll-Paque, and frozen in human serum with 10% DMSO. Purity of sorted blood CD3+CD8+ cells was verified at >98% immediately after sorting, followed by DNA extraction. Results the study describes overall, beyond this receptor: The response-prediction model combining TCR metrics and mutation burden needs validation in larger, independent patient cohorts.

The chain employs TRBV6-4 and TRBJ2-1; TRBD2 aligns with 7 central bases. The sample in question was CD8+ T cells sorted from blood (inferred from file names), obtained from a patient given nivolumab and ipilimumab in sequence. This receptor was identified in a human donor with melanoma. The DNA sequence follows: TGTGCCAGCAGTGACTCGGGAGCGGGGTCGTACAATGAGCAGTTCTTC. Its protein reads: CASSDSGAGSYNEQFF.